This T cell receptor beta chain was observed in a study of control samples from healthy donors and cancer patients. This table comes from immunoSEQ multiplex PCR, and its TCRdb copy is limited to in-frame clones, with some not included. The data contain around 120,000 clones, 70% to 90% of them singletons. Trimming took 6 bases from V and 0 from J; bases not matched to a gene: 4. The CDR3 totals 14 residues. Germline lookup yields CDR1 MDHEN and CDR2 SYDVKM. The V gene is TRBV28, the J gene TRBJ1-1, with 7 bases aligning to TRBD1. The TCR was taken from a man aged 60 to 69 in good health. The sequencing sample was made of blood. The CDR3: CASRGGQLNTEAFF. The CDR3, as DNA: TGTGCCAGCAGGGGGGGACAGCTGAACACTGAAGCTTTCTTT.